The 16 T cell receptor beta chains below come from one sample, sequenced in a study of T cells in Graves' hyperthyroidism and ophthalmopathy. Amplified regions were TCR beta CDR3 sequences from RNA transcripts. HTBI primers were used for first-round RT-PCR of the TCR CDR3. Each CDR3 protein gets one entry after TCRdb re-called the multiplex PCR reads with MiXCR. The sample includes roughly 740,000 distinct CDR3 sequences, less than 20% of them seen just once. The sequencing input was blood. The receptors shown here come from a man younger than 35 with Graves' hyperthyroidism.

This clonotype was counted a few times. This chain links TRBV4-2 with TRBJ1-4; no reliable D call. Germline CDR1 is LGHNA and CDR2 is YNFKEQ. The CDR3 loop spans 13 amino acids. Trimming removed 5 bases at V and 11 bases at J, with 15 bases between. Written as DNA, the CDR3 is TGTGCCAGCAGCTCCATGGGTATAGGGAAACTGTTTTTT. It yields the protein CASSSMGIGKLFF.

This clonotype was detected only a few times. The chain uses TRBV7-9 and TRBJ2-7; tentatively, D is TRBD2 (5 bases). CDR3 size: 12 residues. The V gene's germline CDR1 is SEHNR and CDR2 FQNEAQ (reference sequence). The ends were cut back, 4 bases at V and 7 bases at J, with 11 bases in the middle. The CDR3 DNA reads as TGTGCCAGCAGCTCACTAGAGAGGGAGCAGTACTTC. It translates to CASSSLEREQYF.

Ten or more counts support this clonotype. This rearrangement joins TRBV20-1 to TRBJ2-5; no definite D call. Trimming stripped 3 bases from V and 5 bases from J, with 16 bases between. In germline, CDR1 is DFQATT, CDR2 SNEGSKA (reference sequence). The CDR3 is made up of 14 amino acids. The CDR3 protein is CSARPSGAWETQYF. In DNA, the CDR3 is TGCAGTGCTAGGCCTTCCGGCGCATGGGAGACCCAGTACTTC.

This clonotype appeared many times. The V and J genes are TRBV5-1 and TRBJ1-5; D remains ambiguous. The CDR3 is 13 residues long. The ends were cut back, 4 bases at V and 7 bases at J, with 12 bases in the middle. In germline, CDR1 is SGHRS, CDR2 YFSETQ. CDR3 sequence: CASSPDPSQPQHF. The CDR3 nucleotides read TGCGCCAGCAGCCCGGACCCAAGCCAGCCCCAGCATTTT.

In this sample, this clonotype turned up many times. CDR3 in DNA: TGTGCCAGCAGCTTGCTAGCGGGAGGGGTGAGTGAGCAGTTCTTC. This encodes CASSLLAGGVSEQFF. The chain employs TRBV11-2 and TRBJ2-1; 12 positions match TRBD2. CDR1 and CDR2 (germline): SGHAT, FQNNGV. The V and J ends lost 3 bases and 9 bases, in that order; junction bases with no gene match: 6. CDR3 length: 15 residues.

This clonotype was counted a few times. Here the CDR3 reads CSARARQRLAGGSYNEQFF. CDR3 bases: TGCAGTGCTAGAGCCCGACAAAGACTAGCGGGAGGCTCCTACAATGAGCAGTTCTTC. The chain uses TRBV20-1 and TRBJ2-1; 13 bases line up with TRBD2. Germline V gene sequence: CDR1 DFQATT, CDR2 SNEGSKA (reference sequence). The V gene end was trimmed by 1 base and the J gene end by 0 bases; junction bases not matched to a gene: 9. The CDR3 spans 19 residues.

In this sample, this clonotype turned up many times. The rearrangement links TRBV11-2 to TRBJ2-7; 9 nucleotides agree with TRBD1. Germline CDR1 reads SGHAT; CDR2 reads FQNNGV. With 5 bases clipped from V and 3 bases from J, the junction kept 8 bases outside the gene matches. The CDR3 contains 15 residues. CDR3 coding DNA: TGTGCCAGCAGCGGATTACAGGGGGCACACTACGAGCAGTACTTC. Translating it yields CASSGLQGAHYEQYF.

The rearrangement uses TRBV4-3 and TRBJ1-2; D is perhaps TRBD1 (5 bases). CDR3 length: 15 residues. The V and J ends lost 4 bases and 3 bases respectively, with 15 bases between them. The germline CDR1 and CDR2 sequences are LGHNA and YSLEER. CDR3: CASSPCGVGDYGYTF. CDR3 DNA sequence: TGCGCCAGCAGCCCTTGTGGAGTGGGGGACTATGGCTACACCTTC.

The V call is TRBV24-1, the J call TRBJ2-2; the D gene is possibly TRBD1 (6 bases). There are 15 residues in the CDR3. Per germline, CDR1 KGHDR and CDR2 SFDVKD. With 0 bases removed from V and 5 bases from J, the gap between germline ends came to 9 bases. The CDR3 region has the DNA TGTGCCACCAGTGATTTGGGGACATCGACCGGGGAGCTGTTTTTT. Translating gives CATSDLGTSTGELFF.

The chain combines TRBV28 with TRBJ2-1; 10 nucleotides align to TRBD1. V shed 7 bases and J 5 bases; nucleotides not matched to a gene: 5. Germline CDR1 is MDHEN and CDR2 is SYDVKM. This CDR3 comprises 14 residues. The CDR3 DNA sequence: TGTGCCAGCAACCCGGGACAGGGGAACAATGAGCAGTTCTTC. Translating it yields CASNPGQGNNEQFF.

This clonotype appeared many times. V and J are TRBV28 and TRBJ2-1, with 9 bases fitting TRBD1. CDR1 is MDHEN and CDR2 is SYDVKM in the germline V gene. The V segment lost 6 bases and the J segment 0 bases; nucleotides outside the gene matches: 12. CDR3 length: 18 amino acids. The CDR3 protein is CASRAGQGFSSSYNEQFF. The CDR3 DNA reads as TGTGCCAGCAGGGCGGGACAGGGATTTTCGAGCTCCTACAATGAGCAGTTCTTC.

A few counts support this clonotype. The V gene is TRBV9, the J gene TRBJ1-3; D is unclear. The germline gives CDR1 SGDLS, CDR2 YYNGEE. V lost 0 bases, J lost 2 bases, and 9 bases lay in between. The CDR3 loop spans 15 amino acids. CDR3 DNA sequence: TGTGCCAGCAGCGTAGATAGTACAGCTGGAAACACCATATATTTT. This translates into CASSVDSTAGNTIYF.

In this sample, this clonotype turned up many times. The rearrangement uses TRBV12-3 or TRBV12-4 and TRBJ2-3; 16 bases are shared with TRBD2. The junction had 2 bases not matched to a gene; V was cut back by 0 bases and J by 2 bases. The CDR3 covers 18 residues. CDR3 sequence (DNA): TGTGCCAGCAGTTTAGCTGGGACTAGCGGGAGGGTCACAGATACGCAGTATTTT. It translates to CASSLAGTSGRVTDTQYF.

This clonotype has a count of ten or more. The chain combines TRBV27 with TRBJ2-2; possible D gene TRBD2, 6 bases. In germline, CDR1 is MNHEY, CDR2 SMNVEV (reference sequence). The CDR3 loop spans 16 amino acids. Trimming took off 6 bases at V and 0 bases at J, with 14 bases between the two ends. Here the CDR3 DNA reads TGTGCCAGCAGACGTCTCAGCGGGTCGAACACCGGGGAGCTGTTTTTT. Translated, it gives CASRRLSGSNTGELFF.

This clonotype occurred a few times. This sequence joins TRBV6-9 and TRBJ2-7; 11 bases match TRBD2. In germline, CDR1 is MNHGY, CDR2 SVAAGI. With V trimmed by 9 bases and J by 0 bases, 7 bases remained unmatched. This CDR3 has 15 amino acids. The CDR3 DNA is TGTGCCAGTAATAGCGGGAGGGCCGGCTCCTACGAGCAGTACTTC. Encoded protein: CASNSGRAGSYEQYF.

This clonotype has just a few counts. The gene calls are TRBV6-1 and TRBJ1-1; D ambiguous. V lost 7 bases and J 3 bases, leaving 12 bases between the germline ends. The CDR3 has 13 residues. Germline assignment: CDR1 MNHNS and CDR2 SASEGT. DNA of the CDR3: TGTGCCAGCACCGAAAGGCCGGACACTGAAGCTTTCTTT. It translates to CASTERPDTEAFF.